The rows below give T cell receptor beta chains drawn from one sample of a study of blood T cells in healthy people across ages. TCRdb reprocessed the 5' RACE reads with MiXCR, giving one entry per CDR3 protein. The sample contains 500,000 to 600,000 distinct CDR3 sequences, approximately 30% of which appear only once. Sequencing was done on a sample of blood. All receptors derive from a woman between 70 and 85 years old in good health. Each CDR3 is given without its conserved first and last residue.

j_call v_call cdr3_aa
TRBJ2-5 TRBV5-1 ASSLGLAGDETQY
TRBJ1-5 TRBV30 AWTGKGNQPQH
TRBJ2-7 TRBV20-1 SAPGPHEQY
TRBJ2-1 TRBV5-1 ASSAPGTRFSAQF
TRBJ2-3 TRBV27 ASSSIWTASTDTQY
TRBJ1-6 TRBV9 ASSLRGSGTYNSPLH
TRBJ1-5 TRBV2 ASSDPSQPQH
. TRBV6-1 ASSQAGETYEQY
TRBJ2-1 TRBV4-3 ASSQAIQADEQF
TRBJ2-7 TRBV5-1 ASSPTPGTEYEQY
TRBJ2-4 TRBV29-1 SVLKPGQGRGIQY
TRBJ2-7 TRBV20-1 SARDAASPKEPYEQY
TRBJ2-7 TRBV29-1 SVRQGSTYEQY
TRBJ2-5 TRBV10-3 AISPGQQETQY
TRBJ2-7 TRBV7-2 ASSFSPPGEQY
TRBJ2-1 TRBV29-1 SAGQASSYNEQF
TRBJ1-1 TRBV29-1 SVEGRSNTEAF
TRBJ2-3 TRBV29-1 SVRGGLGTDTQY
TRBJ1-6 TRBV3-1 ASSQRMDSPLH
TRBJ2-4 TRBV25-1 ASSEAAQGTGLTKNIQY
TRBJ1-2 TRBV19 ASIGGYGYT
TRBJ1-1 TRBV7-9 ASTGVYGGTEAF
TRBJ1-3 TRBV20-1 SARDGQTSGNTIY
TRBJ1-6 TRBV27 ASSLTGPGGTRSYNSPLH
. TRBV5-1 ASSPGGSAETQY
TRBJ1-1 TRBV7-9 ASSLGNRERTEAF
TRBJ2-7 TRBV12-3/TRBV12-4 ASSFELAQPYEQY
TRBJ1-1 TRBV20-1 SASQGNGNTEAF
TRBJ2-5 TRBV6-4 ASSMGRGQETQY
TRBJ1-1 TRBV20-1 SAGTGTGNSEAF
TRBJ1-4 TRBV9 SSSVDVGGEKLF
TRBJ2-1 TRBV29-1 SVEVLYNEQF
TRBJ1-2 TRBV19 ASKDQGPYGYT
TRBJ2-1 TRBV7-2 ASSYQAESYNEQF
TRBJ1-5 TRBV7-9 ASQKGDSNQPQH
TRBJ1-1 TRBV14 ASSQNGQVDTEAF
TRBJ2-2 TRBV6-1 ASRSGGAAGELF
TRBJ2-4 TRBV12-3/TRBV12-4 ASSSAGGRRNIQY
TRBJ1-1 TRBV7-6 ASSLVNRKTEAF
TRBJ2-5 TRBV5-5 ASSFPETQY
TRBJ2-1 TRBV12-5 ASGSRARTNTHNEQF
TRBJ2-1 TRBV18 ASSGVQSSYNEQF
TRBJ2-5 TRBV7-2 ASSYDRTQETQY
TRBJ1-2 TRBV5-1 ASSGTAYGYA
TRBJ1-2 TRBV5-1 ASSLRTEYGYT
TRBJ1-2 TRBV5-1 ASSQGRDTNYGYT
TRBJ1-2 TRBV7-2 ASSPPRGRWGYT
TRBJ2-7 TRBV7-2 ASSLTFGTAYEQY
TRBJ2-7 TRBV6-1 ASGRRDYEQY
TRBJ2-2 TRBV29-1 SVERWGGANTGELF
TRBJ2-7 TRBV20-1 SARTGGITYEQY
TRBJ1-4 TRBV5-1 ASSLGSSNTEKLF
TRBJ1-4 TRBV7-2 ASSRTGVNEKLF
TRBJ2-3 TRBV5-1 ASSFSGASTDTQY
TRBJ2-7 TRBV2 ASGPRSEQY
TRBJ2-1 TRBV18 ASSPPTSRPF
TRBJ1-3 TRBV19 ASSIWSGSGNTIY
TRBJ2-5 TRBV27 ASSLRRDYGETQY
TRBJ2-7 TRBV27 ASSRARAGPSSYEQY